This entry lists 23 T cell receptor beta chains sequenced from one sample in a study of CD8+ T cells in alopecia areata. Extracted from the samples, RNA was reverse transcribed into cDNA to serve as the sequencing template. Data came from immunoSEQ multiplex PCR; TCRdb stores just in-frame clones and leaves some out. Of a few thousand clones in the sample, under 70% were seen once. What was sequenced was skin. Every receptor here comes from a human donor in good health.

The V and J genes are TRBV7-7 and TRBJ2-7; no clear D gene. Trimming removed 7 bases at V and 5 bases at J, with 18 bases between. This CDR3 has 14 amino acids. The germline gives CDR1 SSHAT, CDR2 FNYEAQ (reference sequence). The CDR3 sequence: CASNSLIPPDEQYF. The CDR3 DNA follows: TGTGCCAGCAACTCCCTAATCCCCCCGGACGAGCAGTACTTC.

The chain couples TRBV10-2 to TRBJ2-7, with D perhaps TRBD1 or TRBD2 (5 bases each). The V and J ends lost 8 bases and 5 bases respectively, with 16 bases between them. CDR3 size: 13 residues. Germline CDR1 is WSHSY and CDR2 is SAAADI. CDR3: CASLGVGSNEQYF. CDR3 nucleotide sequence: TGCGCCAGCCTGGGGGTGGGGTCGAACGAGCAGTACTTC.

By proportion, this clone is hyperexpanded (1% or more). This rearrangement joins TRBV10-3 to TRBJ2-5; no definite D call. V gave up 2 bases and J gave up 2 bases, with 6 bases separating them. The CDR3 has 13 amino acids. CDR1 and CDR2 from the germline V gene are ENHRY and SYGVKD. The CDR3 DNA follows: TGTGCCATCAGTGAGCCTCCACAAGAGACCCAGTACTTC. This gives the protein CAISEPPQETQYF.

This clone was counted only a few times. This chain connects TRBV10-1 to TRBJ2-2; TRBD1 is a possible D gene (5 bases). Germline V gene data show CDR1 as WNHNN and CDR2 as SYGVQD (reference sequence). V lost 3 bases and J 3 bases, leaving 5 bases between the germline ends. This CDR3 contains 13 residues. CDR3: CASSDRDTGELFF. As DNA, the CDR3 is TGCGCCAGCAGTGACAGGGACACCGGGGAGCTGTTTTTT.

Worth noting for this clone: The sample holds other DNA sequences that translate to the same CDR3. The CDR3 coding sequence is TGCAGCGTTGGGGCTAGCGGGAGCGCAGAGACCCAGTACTTC. Translating gives CSVGASGSAETQYF. J is TRBJ2-5 and V is TRBV29-1, with 10 bases lining up with TRBD2. This CDR3 has 14 residues. Germline loops: CDR1 SQVTM, CDR2 ANQGSEA. V trimming: 4 bases; J trimming: 4 bases; junction bases outside the gene matches: 6.

The chain carries TRBV19 and TRBJ2-7; D call uncertain. The CDR3 consists of 11 residues. Trimming left V 10 bases short and J 8 bases short, with 15 bases between. In germline, CDR1 is LNHDA, CDR2 SQIVND (reference sequence). In DNA, the CDR3 is TGTGCCACCGGAGTAGTTTGGAAGCAGTACTTC. Its translation is CATGVVWKQYF.

The rearrangement uses TRBV5-5 and TRBJ2-7; 8 bases map to TRBD1. V gave up 1 base and J gave up 0 bases; unmatched junction bases: 3. CDR3 length: 15 amino acids. Per the germline V gene, CDR1 is SGHKS and CDR2 is YYEKEE (reference sequence). CDR3 sequence (DNA): TGTGCCAGCAGCTTGAGGACAGGGAGCTCCTACGAGCAGTACTTC. Its protein product is CASSLRTGSSYEQYF.

CDR3 sequence (DNA): TGTGCCAGCAGTTCCCGGGCCGGGGTTATCAGAGAGCAGTACTTC. Translated: CASSSRAGVIREQYF. The chain has TRBV6-6 and TRBJ2-7; D may be TRBD2 (5 bases). Germline CDR1 is MNHNY and CDR2 is SVGAGI (reference sequence). This CDR3 comprises 15 residues. Trimming cost V 4 bases and J 7 bases, with 20 bases left between them.

The rearrangement links TRBV7-2 to TRBJ2-1; weak D call: TRBD2 (5 bases). The V end was cut by 3 bases, the J end by 0 bases, with 18 bases between. CDR1 SGHTA and CDR2 FQGNSA come from the germline V gene. This CDR3 has 18 amino acids. CDR3 nucleotides: TGTGCCAGCAGCTTGGGAGTCGGGCGGGCACGCTCCTACAATGAGCAGTTCTTC. Its protein product is CASSLGVGRARSYNEQFF.

This chain joins TRBV6-1 and TRBJ2-3; 9 positions match TRBD2. After removal of 2 bases from V and 0 bases from J, the junction contained 6 bases not matched to a gene. Germline CDR1 and CDR2: MNHNS and SASEGT. This CDR3 comprises 17 residues. CDR3 sequence: CASSEISGRRSTDTQYF. CDR3 DNA sequence: TGTGCCAGCAGTGAAATTAGCGGGAGACGTAGCACAGATACGCAGTATTTT.

DNA for the CDR3: TGTGCCAGTAGTGCCTCCTACGAGCAGTACTTC. It specifies CASSASYEQYF. V is TRBV19 and J is TRBJ2-7; D is uncertain. In germline, CDR1 is LNHDA, CDR2 SQIVND (reference sequence). The CDR3 totals 11 residues. The germline V and J ends were trimmed by 5 bases and 0 bases, with 2 bases remaining between them.

The genes are TRBV5-4 and TRBJ2-1; 8 bases match TRBD1. In germline, CDR1 is SGHNT, CDR2 YYREEE (reference sequence). This CDR3 spans 15 amino acids. With 5 bases clipped from V and 7 bases from J, the junction kept 11 bases outside the gene matches. The CDR3 coding sequence is TGTGCCAGCAGGTTTGGACAGGGAGTAGGGAATGAGCAGTTCTTC. Protein product: CASRFGQGVGNEQFF.

The table lists this clone with a few counts. The chain joins TRBV5-8 to TRBJ1-1; D ambiguous. CDR1 SGHTS and CDR2 YDEGEE come from the germline V gene. The CDR3 runs 16 residues. V lost 1 base and J 3 bases, leaving 16 bases between the germline ends. CDR3 loop: CASSLRVLLRDTEAFF. CDR3 DNA sequence: TGTGCCAGCAGCTTGAGGGTCCTCTTGAGGGACACTGAAGCTTTCTTT.

This clone was seen only once. The V call is TRBV14, the J call TRBJ2-7, with 10 bases aligning to TRBD1. Germline-derived CDR1 and CDR2 are SGHDN and FVKESK. The J segment lost 1 base and the V segment lost 4 bases, leaving 16 bases of the junction unmatched. CDR3 size: 19 residues. The CDR3 DNA is TGTGCCAGCAGCCCCGCCCGGGACAGGGGCCCACTACCTTCCTACGAGCAGTACTTC. Translation gives CASSPARDRGPLPSYEQYF.

V and J are TRBV5-4 and TRBJ2-6, with 9 bases matching TRBD2. This CDR3 region has 16 residues. Trimming took 4 bases from V and 4 from J; bases not matched to a gene: 6. Germline V gene lookup returns CDR1 SGHNT and CDR2 YYREEE (reference sequence). The CDR3 DNA sequence: TGTGCCAGCAGCAACCGCGGGGGGGTCGGGGCCAACGTCCTGACTTTC. Its protein is CASSNRGGVGANVLTF.

The chain employs TRBV7-6 and TRBJ2-7; tentative D call: TRBD2 (5 bases). CDR1 SGHVS and CDR2 FNYEAQ come from the germline V gene. The V end was cut by 0 bases, the J end by 6 bases, with 6 bases between. CDR3 length equals 12 residues. The CDR3 nucleotides are TGTGCCAGCAGCTTAGCCCGGGGCGAGCAGTACTTC. Translation: CASSLARGEQYF.

The chain has TRBV20-1 and TRBJ2-7; D uncertain. With 3 bases removed from V and 3 bases from J, the gap between germline ends came to 6 bases. Germline CDR1 reads DFQATT; CDR2 reads SNEGSKA (reference sequence). The CDR3 runs 11 residues. CDR3 bases: TGCAGTGCTAGCGGTAGCTACGAGCAGTACTTC. Translation gives CSASGSYEQYF.

This clone was observed a few times. V and J are TRBV7-6 and TRBJ2-1, with TRBD2 identical over 8 bases. This CDR3 has 17 amino acids. J lost 6 bases, V lost 5 bases, and 15 bases had no gene match. Per germline, CDR1 SGHVS and CDR2 FNYEAQ. Here the CDR3 reads CASSQPWGTSSPNEQFF. CDR3 nucleotides: TGTGCCAGCAGCCAACCATGGGGGACTAGTTCCCCCAATGAGCAGTTCTTC.

The chain employs TRBV5-6 and TRBJ1-1; D is uncertain. V dropped 0 bases and J dropped 4 bases, with 4 bases sitting between them. CDR1 and CDR2 (germline): SGHDT, YYEEEE. CDR3 length equals 12 residues. Here the CDR3 DNA reads TGTGCCAGCAGCTTGGGGGTCACTGAAGCTTTCTTT. Translated: CASSLGVTEAFF. Variable domain in full (rest from reference TRBV5-6 and TRBJ1-1): DAGVTQSPTHLIKTRGQQVTLRCSPKSGHDTVSWYQQALGQGPQFIFQYYEEEERQRGNFPDRFSGHQFPNYSSELNVNALLLGDSALYLCASSLGVTEAFFGQGTRLTVV.

The chain combines TRBV2 with TRBJ2-3; D possibly matches TRBD1 or TRBD2 (5 bases each). CDR1 is SNHLY and CDR2 is FYNNEI in the germline V gene. This CDR3 has 15 amino acids. The V end was cut by 1 base, the J end by 11 bases, with 19 bases between. CDR3 protein: CASSEGGNSLRGQYF. For the CDR3, the DNA is TGTGCCAGCAGTGAAGGGGGGAACTCCCTCCGAGGGCAGTATTTT. Based on the CDR3 plus reference TRBV2 and TRBJ2-3, the full variable domain is EPEVTQTPSHQVTQMGQEVILRCVPISNHLYFYWYRQILGQKVEFLVSFYNNEISEKSEIFDDQFSVERPDGSNFTLKIRSTKLEDSAMYFCASSEGGNSLRGQYFGPGTRLTVL.

This chain links TRBV11-2 with TRBJ2-7; D call uncertain. V lost 1 base and J lost 7, with 14 bases in between. Germline assignment: CDR1 SGHAT and CDR2 FQNNGV. The CDR3 runs 14 residues. This CDR3 reads CASSLVRMLGEQYF. In DNA form, the CDR3 reads TGTGCCAGCAGCTTAGTCAGGATGCTGGGGGAGCAGTACTTC.

The CDR3 nucleotides read TGTGCCAGCAGCTCGAGAGGACTAGCGGGAGTCAGCAATGAGCAGTTCTTC. As protein: CASSSRGLAGVSNEQFF. The genes are TRBV7-9 and TRBJ2-1; 13 nucleotides match TRBD2. Trimming cost V 4 bases and J 6 bases; bases outside gene matches: 9. Germline CDR1 and CDR2: SEHNR and FQNEAQ (reference sequence). The CDR3 has 17 amino acids. The complete variable domain, with remaining parts taken from reference TRBV7-9 and TRBJ2-1, reads DTGVSQNPRHKITKRGQNVTFRCDPISEHNRLYWYRQTLGQGPEFLTYFQNEAQLEKSRLLSDRFSAERPKGSFSTLEIQRTEQGDSAMYLCASSSRGLAGVSNEQFFGPGTRLTVL.

V and J are TRBV15 and TRBJ2-1; 15 nucleotides agree with TRBD2. CDR3 length equals 17 residues. V lost 0 bases and J lost 7; bases outside the gene matches: 4. CDR1 and CDR2 (germline): LNHNV, YYDKDF (reference sequence). The CDR3 DNA reads TGTGCCACCAGCAGAGACGGACTAGCGGGAGGGCCTAATGAGCAGTTCTTC. Protein: CATSRDGLAGGPNEQFF.